Given below is one TCR beta chain in context. Its antigen is currently unknown. This entry comes from a study of T-cell reconstitution after alpha-beta-depleted transplantation in children. Overall study findings and caveats: A year had passed since transplant, and T-cell counts and diversity by then came mostly from newly produced T cells.

Unique molecular identifiers were used to barcode this TCRbeta library. TCRdb itself ran the PCR reads through MiXCR, one entry per CDR3 protein. The table shows 780,000 or so distinct CDR3 sequences, with 15% to 20% occurring only once. The CDR3 has 15 residues. CDR1 is SGDLS, CDR2 YYNGEE, per germline. V lost 4 bases to trimming and J lost 5 bases, with 15 bases between them. The clonotype originates from a male patient aged 10 to 17 who had a stem cell transplant for acute lymphoblastic leukemia, so the T cells may come from the graft donor. This sequence joins TRBV9 and TRBJ2-2, with D maybe TRBD1 (6 bases). The sample consisted of PBMCs, mostly from graft donor cells, taken 360 days after TCRalphabeta/CD19-depleted stem cell transplant. CDR3 in DNA: TGTGCCAGCAGCCCCCTCAGGGGTCGTACCGGGGAGCTGTTTTTT. Translating it yields CASSPLRGRTGELFF. Combining the CDR3 with reference TRBV9 and TRBJ2-2 gives the whole variable domain DSGVTQTPKHLITATGQRVTLRCSPRSGDLSVYWYQQSLDQGLQFLIQYYNGEERAKGNILERFSAQQFPDLHSELNLSSLELGDSALYFCASSPLRGRTGELFFGEGSRLTVL.